This T cell receptor (beta chain) emerged from a study of beta chain features in type 1 diabetes. Study information: Sorted cells numbering approximately 110,000,000 were examined across all samples.

Study findings and constraints: Since sequencing was performed on cDNA, cells with high TCR expression could be over-represented. Shortening that was moderate but significant affected the TCRB CDR3s of Type 1 diabetes patients in all four CD4+ subsets. Diminished insertions and augmented deletions at VDJ junctions characterized type 1 diabetes patients.

The germline V gene has CDR1 SQVTM and CDR2 ANQGSEA. The CDR3 has 10 residues. The V gene lost 4 bases and the J gene lost 10 bases, with 10 bases spanning the gap. Reverse transcribing all isolated RNA meant expressed TCRB transcripts were sequenced. The data were produced by immunoSEQ multiplex PCR, yet TCRdb's version contains in-frame clones alone and is incomplete. This table holds hundreds of thousands of clones, approximately 70% found once. About this clone itself: Its antigen is undetermined.

The V and J genes are TRBV29-1 and TRBJ2-5, with no clear D. Material for sequencing was naive CD4+ T cells from blood. The clonotype originates from a man aged 30 to 45 in good health. The CDR3 reads CSVGAQVQYF. The CDR3 nucleotides read TGCAGCGTTGGGGCCCAGGTCCAGTACTTC.